The entry below gives a single TCR beta chain sequence along with its context. What it recognizes is unknown. This record belongs to a study of persistence of HIV-infected CD4 T cells. Background on the study: Suppressive ART had lasted a median of 8 years.

Cells were stimulated with overlapping HIV-1 Gag 15-mer peptides. Sorting of responding CD4+ T cells relied on upregulated CD40 ligand together with CD69. The immunoSEQ assay was version 4, run in survey mode. Genomic DNA was diluted to 9 to 10 ng/uL, up to 1 ug per sample. The protocol was immunoSEQ multiplex PCR, while the TCRdb copy is restricted to in-frame clones and leaves out a portion. Of around 9,900 clones in the sample, 82% were seen once. General study points: CMV- and Gag-responding cells had lower TCRbeta richness than CD3/CD28-responding cells. The rare CMV-responding cells with HIV-1 proviruses were not separately TCR-sequenced.

This CDR3 is built from 15 residues. Germline CDR1 reads GTSNPN; CDR2 reads SVGIG (reference sequence). Losses at the gene ends were 2 bases for V and 4 bases for J; bases not matched to a gene: 10. The receptor was derived from an adult woman with HIV who was CMV-seropositive. This chain joins TRBV30 and TRBJ1-1; TRBD1 matches at 7 bases. Here the sequenced sample was CD4+ T cells sorted from PBMCs after 18-hour stimulation, taken from a patient who received antiretroviral therapy. The CDR3 sequence is CAWSRGGPGGTEAFF. The CDR3, as DNA: TGTGCCTGGAGTCGAGGGGGCCCGGGGGGCACTGAAGCTTTCTTT. The full variable domain, with the rest looked up from reference TRBV30 and TRBJ1-1, is SQTIHQWPATLVQPVGSPLSLECTVEGTSNPNLYWYRQAAGRGLQLLFYSVGIGQISSEVPQNLSASRPQDRQFILSSKKLLLSDSGFYLCAWSRGGPGGTEAFFGQGTRLTVV.